A single sample is the source of the 3 T cell receptor beta chains below, sequenced in a study of T-cell reconstitution after alpha-beta-depleted transplantation in children. Unique molecular identifiers featured in how the TCRbeta library was prepared. TCRdb reprocessed the PCR reads via MiXCR and lists one record per CDR3 protein. The sample lists 350,000 to 450,000 distinct CDR3 sequences, roughly 13% occurring once. The specimen was PBMCs, collected from the stem cell graft. The receptors here all came from a human donor who donated a stem cell graft to a child with Fanconi anemia.

This clonotype was seen at least ten times. This chain connects TRBV2 to TRBJ2-2; 11 nucleotides line up with TRBD2. Germline lookup yields CDR1 SNHLY and CDR2 FYNNEI. Germline trimming cut 7 bases from V and 8 bases from J; bases unmatched to any gene: 6. The CDR3 sequence is 14 residues long. The DNA of the CDR3 is TGTGCCAGCAACAGACTAGCGGGAAGGGGGGAGCTGTTTTTT. It yields the protein CASNRLAGRGELFF.

In this sample, this clonotype turned up many times. This chain links TRBV6-5 with TRBJ2-7; no firm D call. Per germline, CDR1 MNHEY and CDR2 SVGAGI. The ends were cut back, 0 bases at V and 2 bases at J, with 11 bases in the middle. This CDR3 spans 15 amino acids. The chain's CDR3 is CASSYSGLETYEQYF. The CDR3 DNA sequence: TGTGCCAGCAGTTACTCTGGCCTCGAAACCTACGAGCAGTACTTC.

The chain uses TRBV6-5 and TRBJ2-6; D is undetermined. This CDR3 has 15 amino acids. Trimming took 4 bases from V and 4 from J, leaving 11 bases between them. CDR1 and CDR2 from the germline V gene are MNHEY and SVGAGI. CDR3 coding DNA: TGTGCCAGCAGTTTGTGGGCGGCCGGGGCCAACGTCCTGACTTTC. This gives the protein CASSLWAAGANVLTF.